These T cell receptor beta chains were read from a single sample in a study of shared clonotypes between healthy human individuals. Here immunoSEQ multiplex PCR was the method, and the copy in TCRdb shows in-frame clones only, minus some. The data show about 610,000 clones, with about 96% seen just once and less than 0.12% held by the top ten. The sequenced sample was naive CD8+ T cells sorted from blood. These receptors were obtained from a woman aged 30 to 39 in good health. CDR3s include the opening cysteine and the closing phenylalanine or tryptophan. Fields, in order: CDR3 length, V gene, D gene, clone size, J gene, CDR3 protein, CDR3 DNA. D genes are given only for firm matches. Expanded clones are given a class, and other clones once, few, many or no size at all.

>14|TRBV7-8|-|-|TRBJ2-7
CASSLGRVSYEQYF
TGTGCCAGCAGCTTAGGAAGGGTTTCCTACGAGCAGTACTTC
>15|TRBV5-4|TRBD2|-|TRBJ2-1
CASSLVAGEVNEQFF
TGTGCCAGCAGCTTGGTGGCGGGAGAGGTAAATGAGCAGTTCTTC
>16|TRBV6-5|-|-|TRBJ2-7
CASSYSSGQLDYEQYF
TGTGCCAGCAGTTACTCTTCGGGACAACTGGACTACGAGCAGTACTTC
>17|TRBV28|-|-|TRBJ2-7
CAASRVLTLTGSYEQYF
TGTGCCGCCAGCAGAGTCCTAACACTGACAGGTTCCTACGAGCAGTACTTC
>13|TRBV4-1|-|-|TRBJ2-7
CASSQVVGYEQYF
TGCGCCAGCAGCCAAGTTGTTGGGTACGAGCAGTACTTC
>13|TRBV28|-|-|TRBJ2-5
CASSLTGSATQYF
TGTGCCAGCAGCCTCACAGGTTCGGCGACCCAGTACTTC
>11|TRBV7-9|-|-|TRBJ2-1
CASSPVNEQFF
TGTGCCAGCAGCCCTGTCAATGAGCAGTTCTTC
>14|TRBV30|-|-|TRBJ2-3
CAWSLGASTDTQYF
TGTGCCTGGAGTTTGGGGGCATCCACAGATACGCAGTATTTT
>14|TRBV7-7|TRBD2|-|TRBJ2-7
CASSLGEGFYEQYF
TGTGCCAGCAGCTTAGGGGAGGGGTTCTACGAGCAGTACTTC
>16|TRBV7-9|TRBD1|-|TRBJ1-5
CASSLTGTDLNQPQHF
TGTGCCAGCAGCTTAACCGGGACAGACCTAAATCAGCCCCAGCATTTT
>14|TRBV13|TRBD2|-|TRBJ2-3
CASSYSGRVDTQYF
TGTGCCAGCAGCTACAGCGGGAGGGTAGATACGCAGTATTTT
>16|TRBV27|-|-|TRBJ2-3
CASSSYPTYRADTQYF
TGTGCCAGCAGTTCCTACCCGACCTACCGTGCAGATACGCAGTATTTT
>13|TRBV19|TRBD2|-|TRBJ2-1
CASSGLADDEQFF
TGTGCCAGTTCCGGACTAGCTGATGACGAGCAGTTCTTC
>15|TRBV7-9|-|-|TRBJ2-7
CASSLVDRRAYEQYF
TGTGCCAGCAGCTTAGTAGACAGGAGAGCCTACGAGCAGTACTTC
>14|TRBV9|-|-|TRBJ2-7
CASSPRQESYEQYF
TGTGCCAGCAGCCCCCGACAGGAATCCTACGAGCAGTACTTC
>16|TRBV14|-|-|TRBJ2-1
CASSQAPDLLYNEQFF
TGTGCCAGCAGCCAAGCTCCGGATCTACTCTACAATGAGCAGTTCTTC
>17|TRBV4-2|TRBD2|-|TRBJ2-7
CASSQGTSGRPLYEQYF
TGTGCCAGCAGCCAAGGGACTAGCGGGAGGCCTCTATACGAGCAGTACTTC
>11|TRBV30|-|-|TRBJ2-3
CAWRISDTQYF
TGTGCCTGGAGAATTTCAGATACGCAGTATTTT
>16|TRBV7-2|TRBD2|-|TRBJ2-1
CASSLYVSGSLSEQFF
TGTGCCAGCAGCTTATATGTTAGCGGGAGTTTATCAGAGCAGTTCTTC
>16|TRBV27|TRBD2|-|TRBJ2-2
CASSIVLAGGTGELFF
TGTGCCAGCAGCATAGTACTAGCGGGTGGGACCGGGGAGCTGTTTTTT
>13|TRBV2|TRBD1|-|TRBJ2-7
CAAKETGTYEQYF
TGTGCCGCCAAGGAGACAGGGACCTACGAGCAGTACTTC
>17|TRBV28|-|-|TRBJ1-5
CASSLDTGTYSNQPQHF
TGTGCCAGCAGTTTAGATACCGGGACATATAGCAATCAGCCCCAGCATTTT
>19|TRBV4-1|TRBD2|-|TRBJ2-3
CASSQYASGTNEGTDTQYF
TGCGCCAGCAGCCAGTACGCTAGCGGGACCAATGAAGGAACAGATACGCAGTATTTT
>13|TRBV11-3|TRBD1|-|TRBJ2-1
CASSLEARGQQFF
TGTGCCAGCAGCTTAGAAGCCAGGGGGCAACAGTTCTTC
>14|TRBV30|-|-|TRBJ1-5
CAWSHGYRNQPQHF
TGTGCCTGGAGTCACGGTTACCGCAATCAGCCCCAGCATTTT
>17|TRBV7-9|TRBD2|-|TRBJ2-1
CASSPWTSGRLLNEQFF
TGTGCCAGCAGCCCATGGACTAGCGGGCGCCTTTTGAATGAGCAGTTCTTC
>12|TRBV27|-|-|TRBJ1-1
CASSFRGTEAFF
TGTGCCAGCAGTTTCAGGGGTACTGAAGCTTTCTTT
>14|TRBV28|TRBD1|-|TRBJ2-1
CASRGTGGFNEQFF
TGTGCCAGCAGGGGGACAGGGGGATTCAATGAGCAGTTCTTC
>15|TRBV11-2|-|-|TRBJ2-7
CASSLVGTGPREQYF
TGTGCCAGCAGCTTAGTAGGCACGGGACCTAGGGAGCAGTACTTC
>13|TRBV6-5|-|once|TRBJ1-1
CASSADSSAEAFF
TGTGCCAGCAGTGCGGACTCGTCGGCTGAAGCTTTCTTT
>15|TRBV6-6|TRBD2|-|TRBJ2-1
CASSYSGTSGNEQFF
TGTGCCAGCAGTTACTCCGGGACTAGCGGCAATGAGCAGTTCTTC
>12|TRBV7-9|-|-|TRBJ2-7
CAWGGRAYEQYF
TGTGCCTGGGGGGGCAGGGCCTACGAGCAGTACTTC
>15|TRBV5-1|-|-|TRBJ2-7
CASSLAQTSSYEQYF
TGCGCCAGCAGCTTGGCCCAGACCAGCTCCTACGAGCAGTACTTC
>15|TRBV4-2|-|-|TRBJ2-2
CASSQEEGNTGELFF
TGTGCCAGCAGCCAAGAGGAGGGGAACACCGGGGAGCTGTTTTTT
>14|TRBV5-1|-|-|TRBJ1-2
CASTPAGYNYGYTF
TGCGCCAGCACGCCGGCAGGGTATAACTATGGCTACACCTTC
>13|TRBV2|-|-|TRBJ1-5
CASKEGLNQPQHF
TGTGCCAGCAAGGAGGGGCTAAATCAGCCCCAGCATTTT
>21|TRBV7-6|TRBD2|once|TRBJ2-1
CASSPRVGSGISHSSYNEQFF
TGTGCCAGCAGCCCCAGAGTGGGTAGCGGGATCTCCCACAGCTCCTACAATGAGCAGTTCTTC
>15|TRBV11-2|TRBD2|once|TRBJ2-1
CASTGGGSSYNEQFF
TGTGCCAGCACTGGCGGGGGGAGCTCCTACAATGAGCAGTTCTTC
>17|TRBV11-2|TRBD1|-|TRBJ2-5
CASSLGQGASYQETQYF
TGTGCCAGCAGCTTGGGACAGGGGGCCTCGTACCAAGAGACCCAGTACTTC
>10|TRBV28|-|-|TRBJ1-2
CATGNYGYTF
TGTGCCACGGGGAACTATGGCTACACCTTC
>16|TRBV4-1|TRBD1|-|TRBJ2-2
CASSQMVGTVVGELFF
TGCGCCAGCAGCCAAATGGTTGGGACAGTCGTCGGGGAGCTGTTTTTT
>15|TRBV19|TRBD1|once|TRBJ2-7
CASSMEQGGWNEQYF
TGTGCCAGTAGTATGGAACAGGGGGGTTGGAACGAGCAGTACTTC
>15|TRBV29-1|-|-|TRBJ2-2
CSVGETRGNTGELFF
TGCAGCGTTGGAGAAACGAGAGGGAACACCGGGGAGCTGTTTTTT
>13|TRBV14|TRBD2|-|TRBJ2-3
CASSPGMGGTQYF
TGTGCCAGCAGTCCCGGGATGGGGGGGACGCAGTATTTT
>11|TRBV7-9|-|-|TRBJ2-1
CASSRNDEQFF
TGTGCCAGCAGCCGGAACGATGAGCAGTTCTTC
>17|TRBV7-9|TRBD2|-|TRBJ2-1
CASRPLNRGGPYNEQFF
TGTGCCAGCAGACCGCTTAACCGGGGGGGACCCTACAATGAGCAGTTCTTC
>15|TRBV27|-|-|TRBJ1-1
CASSRATSISTEAFF
TGTGCCAGCAGCCGGGCAACTAGCATTAGCACTGAAGCTTTCTTT
>14|TRBV5-6|-|-|TRBJ1-5
CASSSGGRNQPQHF
TGTGCCAGCAGCTCGGGAGGCCGCAATCAGCCCCAGCATTTT
>12|TRBV29-1|-|-|TRBJ2-1
CSVIALYNEQFF
TGCAGCGTAATAGCGTTATACAATGAGCAGTTCTTC
>16|TRBV7-9|-|-|TRBJ2-3
CASSLGLLEEGDTQYF
TGTGCCAGCAGCTTAGGACTTCTCGAAGAGGGAGATACGCAGTATTTT
>13|TRBV7-9|-|-|TRBJ1-1
CASNRQINTEAFF
TGTGCCAGCAACCGACAGATTAACACTGAAGCTTTCTTT